This T cell receptor (beta chain) was sequenced for a study of T-cell memory formation after mild COVID-19. V lost 5 bases and J lost 4, with 12 bases in between. Germline V gene lookup returns CDR1 SEHNR and CDR2 FQNEAQ (reference sequence). This CDR3 is built from 14 residues. One entry per CDR3 protein results from TCRdb running MiXCR on the 5' RACE reads. The sample shows around 530,000 distinct CDR3 sequences, less than 25% of them seen only once. The sample was PBMCs or a T cell subset sorted from them (not recorded which). The source of this sequence is an adult woman who had mild COVID-19 (a few samples of this study predate the infection). Cell type and time point are not known. The rearrangement uses TRBV7-9 and TRBJ2-1, with D unresolved. CDR3 sequence (DNA): TGTGCCAGCAGCCTGATAGGAGATTACAATGAGCAGTTCTTC. Its protein is CASSLIGDYNEQFF.